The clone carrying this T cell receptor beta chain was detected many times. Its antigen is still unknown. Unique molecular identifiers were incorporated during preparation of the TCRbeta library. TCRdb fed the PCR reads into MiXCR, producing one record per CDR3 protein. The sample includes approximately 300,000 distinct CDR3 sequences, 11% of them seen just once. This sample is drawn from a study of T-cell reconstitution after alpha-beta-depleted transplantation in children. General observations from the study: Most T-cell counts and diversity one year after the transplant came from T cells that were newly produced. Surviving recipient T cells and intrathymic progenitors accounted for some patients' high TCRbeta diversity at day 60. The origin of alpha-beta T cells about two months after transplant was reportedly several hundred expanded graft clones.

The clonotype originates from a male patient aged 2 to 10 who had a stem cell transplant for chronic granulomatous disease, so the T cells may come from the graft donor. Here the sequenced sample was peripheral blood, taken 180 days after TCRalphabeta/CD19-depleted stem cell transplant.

This CDR3 reads CASSPGTLQETQYF. The CDR3 DNA follows: TGCGCCAGCAGCCCCGGGACACTCCAAGAGACCCAGTACTTC. The J gene is TRBJ2-5, the V gene TRBV4-1, with D tentatively TRBD1 (6 bases). CDR3 size: 14 residues. Trimming cost V 4 bases and J 1 base, with 10 bases left between them. Germline values: CDR1 MGHRA, CDR2 YSYEKL.